These T cell receptor beta chains were read from a single sample in a study of cytomegalovirus exposure and HLA in healthy donors. Repertoires were generated with immunoSEQ multiplex PCR, while TCRdb's copy carries only in-frame clones and drops some. The table lists 150,000 to 200,000 clones, approximately 80% of them singletons. Sequences were obtained from PBMCs. These receptors originate from a man between 60 and 70 years old in good health and CMV-seronegative. Both conserved end residues are part of each CDR3. The order of the fields is D gene, clone size, J gene, CDR3 length, V gene, CDR3 DNA, CDR3 protein. D genes are given only for firm matches. Some rows have no size entry. The others give once, few or many, or a class for an expanded clone.

TRBD1 . TRBJ1-2 13 TRBV28 TGTGCCACCGAGACAGGGGGCTTGACTGGCTACACCTTC CATETGGLTGYTF
. . TRBJ2-7 16 TRBV2 TGTGCCAGCAGTGAATTCGGCGGGGCAGCCCCCTACGAGCAGTACTTC CASSEFGGAAPYEQYF
. . TRBJ1-1 11 TRBV29-1 TGCAGCGTTGGAGTAGACACTGAAGCTTTCTTT CSVGVDTEAFF
TRBD1 once TRBJ1-1 18 TRBV4-2 TGTGCCAGCAGCCAAGGTTCGGGACAGGGAAAAAAGAACACTGAAGCTTTCTTT CASSQGSGQGKKNTEAFF
TRBD1 . TRBJ1-6 15 TRBV5-1 TGCGCCAGCAGCTTGGGACAGGGCCCGAATTCACCCCTCCACTTT CASSLGQGPNSPLHF
TRBD2 . TRBJ2-1 16 TRBV28 TGTGCCAGCAATCCCTTAGTCCGGGAGGCGGACAATGAGCAGTTCTTC CASNPLVREADNEQFF
TRBD1 . TRBJ2-4 15 TRBV27 TGTGCCAGCAGTAAACAGGGGGCGGGTAACAACATTCAGTACTTC CASSKQGAGNNIQYF
TRBD1 . TRBJ2-7 17 TRBV2 TGTGCCAGCAGTTTCCGGACCGGGACAGGGACCTCCTACGAGCAGTACTTC CASSFRTGTGTSYEQYF
. once TRBJ2-1 15 TRBV18 TGTGCCAGCTCACCACCCGCGGCGAGCGCCAATGAGCAGTTCTTC CASSPPAASANEQFF
TRBD1 . TRBJ1-2 17 TRBV7-9 TGTGCCAGCAGCCCTGAAGGAGGACAGGGGATAATCTATGGCTACACCTTC CASSPEGGQGIIYGYTF
. . TRBJ1-2 18 TRBV19 TGTGCCAGCGGTACCCTGGGGAGACAGGATTCGCGGATCTATGGCTACACCTTC CASGTLGRQDSRIYGYTF
. . TRBJ2-3 15 TRBV28 TGTGCCAGCAACTGGGGGGTCGGGGCCCAAGATACGCAGTATTTT CASNWGVGAQDTQYF
TRBD1 . TRBJ2-7 15 TRBV14 TGTGCCAGCAGCCAAACGTGGACAGGGGGGGCGGAGCAGTACTTC CASSQTWTGGAEQYF
TRBD1 . TRBJ1-5 15 TRBV7-3 TGTGCCAGCAGCTTTTGGCAGGGGGGTAATCAGCCCCAGCATTTT CASSFWQGGNQPQHF
. . TRBJ2-1 15 TRBV10-3 TGTGCCATCAGTGATCCCCGTAGAGTCTACAATGAGCAGTTCTTC CAISDPRRVYNEQFF
TRBD1 . TRBJ2-7 10 TRBV2 TGTGCCAGCAGTATAGACAGGGATTACTTC CASSIDRDYF
. . TRBJ2-7 15 TRBV18 TGTGCCAGCTCACTAACGGAGAGACTCCCGGGCGAGCAGTACTTC CASSLTERLPGEQYF
. few TRBJ1-5 14 TRBV6-1 TGTGCCAGCGTGCGGGGAAGCGGCAATCAGCCCCAGCATTTT CASVRGSGNQPQHF
TRBD1 few TRBJ2-7 14 TRBV18 TGTGCCAGCTCACGCCGGGACAGGGTCTACGAGCAGTACTTC CASSRRDRVYEQYF
TRBD1 . TRBJ2-1 16 TRBV5-1 TGCGCCAGCAGGGAGGACAGGTCAAAGAAGTACAATGAGCAGTTCTTC CASREDRSKKYNEQFF
. few TRBJ1-2 14 TRBV6-6 TGTGCCACCTTGGCGGGGAGTGGGAAAAATGGCTACACCTTC CATLAGSGKNGYTF
. . TRBJ2-1 14 TRBV10-1 TGCGCCAGCAGTGAGCTCCCCCCTAGAAGTGAGCAGTTCTTC CASSELPPRSEQFF
TRBD1 . TRBJ2-2 13 TRBV7-2 TGTGCCAGCAGCTTGGCGACAGGGCGGGAGCTGTTTTTT CASSLATGRELFF
TRBD2 . TRBJ2-7 18 TRBV10-3 TGTGCCATCAGTGCCATCAGTGGGACTAGCGGGAGCTCCTACGAGCAGTACTTC CAISAISGTSGSSYEQYF
. . TRBJ2-7 13 TRBV9 TGTGCCAGCAGCCCAAGAGGACAGTACGAGCAGTACTTC CASSPRGQYEQYF
. . TRBJ2-7 12 TRBV29-1 TGCAGCGTTTCGGGTGGGTCCTACGAGCAGTACTTC CSVSGGSYEQYF
TRBD1 . TRBJ1-3 16 TRBV5-1 TGCGCCAGCAGCTCGGGACAGGCTTCCTCTGGAAACACCATATATTTT CASSSGQASSGNTIYF
. . TRBJ1-1 13 TRBV11-2 TGTGCCAGCAGCCTGACCGGGGGGTTTGAAGCTTTCTTT CASSLTGGFEAFF
TRBD2 once TRBJ2-7 15 TRBV7-6 TGTGCCAGCAGCCGGACTAGCGGGGCCAACTACGAGCAGTACTTC CASSRTSGANYEQYF
TRBD1 . TRBJ2-4 16 TRBV5-1 TGCGCCAGCAGCCTCGAAGGACAGGGGGTGTTAAACATTCAGTACTTC CASSLEGQGVLNIQYF
TRBD1 . TRBJ1-4 14 TRBV6-1 TGTGCCAGCAGCCCGGGACAGGGGATCGAAAAACTGTTTTTT CASSPGQGIEKLFF
TRBD2 once TRBJ2-3 17 TRBV7-9 TGTGCCAGCAGCTTCAGTATGGCTAGCGGGGGGGCAGATACGCAGTATTTT CASSFSMASGGADTQYF
. . TRBJ1-5 14 TRBV28 TGTGCCAGCAGTTCGGGCGGACTCAATCAGCCCCAGCATTTT CASSSGGLNQPQHF
TRBD1 . TRBJ2-3 15 TRBV18 TGTGCCAGCTCACCAAGACAGGGAGTAACAGATACGCAGTATTTT CASSPRQGVTDTQYF
TRBD1 . TRBJ2-5 14 TRBV19 TGTGCCAGTAGTAAGGGACAGGGACAAGAGACCCAGTACTTC CASSKGQGQETQYF
TRBD1 once TRBJ1-5 13 TRBV10-3 TGTGCCATCAGAGGGGGCGCGAGTCAGCCCCAGCATTTT CAIRGGASQPQHF
. . TRBJ2-3 14 TRBV2 TGTGCCAGCACTAGGGGGAGGGGTGCAGATACGCAGTATTTT CASTRGRGADTQYF
TRBD1 . TRBJ1-4 17 TRBV19 TGTGCCAGTAGACGTACAGGGGGCAGTAATCTTAATGAAAAACTGTTTTTT CASRRTGGSNLNEKLFF
. . TRBJ1-3 16 TRBV4-3 TGCGCCAGCAGCCAAGATAATACAGTCTCTGGAAACACCATATATTTT CASSQDNTVSGNTIYF
TRBD1 . TRBJ1-1 17 TRBV4-2 TGTGCCAGCAGCCAAGACTGGGACAGGGGGCGAAGCACTGAAGCTTTCTTT CASSQDWDRGRSTEAFF
. . TRBJ1-1 15 TRBV9 TGTGCCAGCAGCGTAGCGGAGATGGGTCGCACTGAAGCTTTCTTT CASSVAEMGRTEAFF
. once TRBJ1-1 12 TRBV29-1 TGCAGCACAATGAGGGGGTACACTGAAGCTTTCTTT CSTMRGYTEAFF
TRBD1 . TRBJ1-3 15 TRBV6-5 TGTGCCAGCAGACCCGACAGGGCATTTGGCGACACCATATATTTT CASRPDRAFGDTIYF
. . TRBJ2-5 16 TRBV9 TGTGCCAGCAGCGTAGGTAGCGGAGCGTACCAAGAGACCCAGTACTTC CASSVGSGAYQETQYF
TRBD2 . TRBJ2-1 20 TRBV4-3 TGCGCCAGCAGCCAAGGATTCGGGCTAGCGGGAACCAGCTCCTACAATGAGCAGTTCTTC CASSQGFGLAGTSSYNEQFF
. . TRBJ2-7 13 TRBV9 TGTGCCAGCAGCGTAGATGAGTCCTACGAGCAGTACTTC CASSVDESYEQYF
. . TRBJ1-5 14 TRBV6-6 TGTGCCAGCAGTTACCGTGGCCTCGTCGAGCCCCAGCATTTT CASSYRGLVEPQHF
. . TRBJ2-1 14 TRBV6-4 TGTGCCAGCGGGAGGGGGGGGAAATACAATGAGCAGTTCTTC CASGRGGKYNEQFF
TRBD2 . TRBJ2-1 18 TRBV27 TGTGCCAGCAGTGCTCGTTGGGTAGCGGGGGCCCTCTACAATGAGCAGTTCTTC CASSARWVAGALYNEQFF
. . TRBJ2-7 13 TRBV30 TGTGCCTGGAGTGCCGACAGAGCCTACGAGCAGTACTTC CAWSADRAYEQYF
TRBD1 . TRBJ1-5 19 TRBV19 TGTGCCAGTAGTATAGGCGGGACAGGGGGCCGGGTGAGCAATCAGCCCCAGCATTTT CASSIGGTGGRVSNQPQHF
TRBD2 . TRBJ2-2 17 TRBV30 TGTGCCTGGAGTTTTCCGGGACGCTCGGGGGGGACCGGGGAGCTGTTTTTT CAWSFPGRSGGTGELFF
. . TRBJ1-3 12 TRBV6-5 TGTGCCAGTCAGGGTTATGGAAACACCATATATTTT CASQGYGNTIYF
. . TRBJ2-7 13 TRBV9 TGTGCCAGCAGCCTAGGGAGGCTGGACGAGCAGTACTTC CASSLGRLDEQYF
. . TRBJ1-2 15 TRBV27 TGTGCCAGCAGTGCCCGCAGGGATAGCTACTATGGCTACACCTTC CASSARRDSYYGYTF
TRBD1 . TRBJ2-7 15 TRBV5-1 TGCGCCAGCAGCAACAGGGACAGGGCGGGGTACGAGCAGTACTTC CASSNRDRAGYEQYF
TRBD1 once TRBJ2-7 15 TRBV5-1 TGCGCCAGCAGCTTGGCCTCTGGGACAGGGGAGGGGCAGTACTTC CASSLASGTGEGQYF
TRBD1 . TRBJ2-5 13 TRBV2 TGTGCCAGCAGTGAAACTAAACCGGGACAGGTGTACTTC CASSETKPGQVYF
. . TRBJ2-2 17 TRBV18 TGTGCCAGCTCACCACCGTCTGGGGGCCGAAACACCGGGGAGCTGTTTTTT CASSPPSGGRNTGELFF
. . TRBJ1-3 17 TRBV13 TGTGCCAGCAGCTTAATGTTAGCACCTTTCTCTGGAAACACCATATATTTT CASSLMLAPFSGNTIYF